These 30 T cell receptor beta chains were all obtained from the same sample, sequenced in a study of molecular identifiers for immune sequencing clone quantification. TCRdb reanalysed the PCR reads using MiXCR and keeps one entry per CDR3 protein. The table records 350,000 or so distinct CDR3 sequences, about a fifth of them present only once. The sequenced material came from naive CD8+ T cells from blood, with Jurkat cell RNA spiked in. Described subset: FACS-sorted CD8+CD4-CCR7+CD45RA+ naive T cells. These receptors all stem from a human donor in good health. Some libraries in this study had Jurkat cell RNA spiked in.

This chain connects TRBV7-9 to TRBJ1-5; D remains ambiguous. V gave up 5 bases and J gave up 0 bases, with 14 bases separating them. Germline V gene data show CDR1 as SEHNR and CDR2 as FQNEAQ (reference sequence). CDR3 length equals 16 residues. The DNA for the CDR3 is TGTGCCAGCAGCCCCCGGGAGACGCCTAGCAATCAGCCCCAGCATTTT. This translates into CASSPRETPSNQPQHF.

Of note for this clonotype: This may be a read error: a much more frequent sequence differs by one nucleotide. This CDR3 is CASVSVGDTEAFF. CDR3 in DNA: TGTGCCAGCGTCTCCGTCGGTGACACTGAAGCTTTCTTT. V usage is TRBV25-1 and J usage is TRBJ1-1; D remains unclear. CDR1 is MGHDK, CDR2 SYGVNS, per germline. V lost 8 bases, J lost 3 bases, and 13 bases lay in between. This CDR3 has 13 amino acids.

This clonotype came up many times. The chain employs TRBV11-2 and TRBJ1-6, with TRBD1 identical over 8 bases. Germline-derived CDR1 and CDR2 are SGHAT and FQNNGV. This CDR3 contains 15 residues. The J segment lost 6 bases and the V segment lost 5 bases, leaving 6 bases of the junction unmatched. The CDR3 spells CASSIPGQVNSPLHF. CDR3 nucleotide sequence: TGTGCCAGCAGCATTCCGGGACAGGTTAATTCACCCCTCCACTTT.

The chain carries TRBV27 and TRBJ1-4; D gene ambiguous. Trimming removed 5 bases at V and 0 bases at J, with 10 bases between. The CDR3 length is 15 residues. CDR1 is MNHEY, CDR2 SMNVEV, per germline (reference sequence). CDR3 nucleotides: TGTGCCAGCAGTACGACGGAAGCAACTAATGAAAAACTGTTTTTT. It specifies CASSTTEATNEKLFF.

A word on this clonotype: One base away lies a much larger clone, so this may be a sequencing read error. V gene TRBV5-3 combines with J gene TRBJ2-7; D possibly matches TRBD1 or TRBD2 (5 bases each). TRBV5-3 is assigned to the ORF class and has an uncertain function. CDR3 length equals 14 residues. Trimming cost V 8 bases and J 4 bases, with 19 bases left between them. DNA for the CDR3: TGTGCCAGCGGCTTGGGGGACGACCGTTACGAGCAGTACTTC. Protein product: CASGLGDDRYEQYF.

This clonotype has only a few counts. This sequence joins TRBV11-2 and TRBJ2-5; D is undetermined. Germline V gene sequence: CDR1 SGHAT, CDR2 FQNNGV. CDR3 length equals 14 residues. V lost 6 bases, J lost 1 base, and 12 bases lay in between. CDR3 region: CASSALELQETQYF. The CDR3 coding sequence is TGTGCCAGCAGTGCTCTGGAGCTCCAAGAGACCCAGTACTTC.

This clonotype was seen a few times. The chain recombines TRBV9 with TRBJ2-3; tentatively, D is TRBD1 (6 bases). Trimming cost V 0 bases and J 4 bases, with 9 bases left between them. Germline lookup yields CDR1 SGDLS and CDR2 YYNGEE. CDR3 length equals 14 residues. Here the CDR3 DNA reads TGTGCCAGCAGCGTAGGGGGGCTGGCAGATACGCAGTATTTT. As protein: CASSVGGLADTQYF.

This clonotype was seen at least ten times. The rearrangement links TRBV4-1 to TRBJ2-1, with 8 bases identical to TRBD2. The junction had 8 bases not matched to a gene; V was cut back by 1 base and J by 15 bases. CDR3 length: 13 amino acids. Germline CDR1 reads MGHRA; CDR2 reads YSYEKL. This CDR3 is CASSQGVGGALFF. The CDR3, as DNA: TGCGCCAGCAGCCAAGGGGTCGGGGGGGCCCTGTTCTTC.

A word on this clonotype: A much bigger clone sits one base away, suggesting this may be a read error. The CDR3 DNA reads TGCAGCGCGGACGGGGGGCTGGGCACTGAAGCTTTCTTT. It is translated as CSADGGLGTEAFF. V usage is TRBV29-1 and J usage is TRBJ1-1; weak D call: TRBD1 (6 bases). From germline, CDR1 is SQVTM and CDR2 ANQGSEA. Trimming cost V 7 bases and J 4 bases, with 16 bases left between them. CDR3 size: 13 residues.

With respect to this clonotype: A much larger clone differs by one base, so this may be a read error. The chain has TRBV6-6 and TRBJ2-1; D not resolved. V was pared by 11 bases and J by 8 bases, with 13 bases between. The CDR3 spans 11 residues. Germline CDR1 reads MNHNY; CDR2 reads SVGAGI (reference sequence). The CDR3 reads CACLTRDEQFF. The CDR3, as DNA: TGTGCCTGCTTAACAAGAGATGAGCAGTTCTTC.

This clonotype has at least ten counts. The chain couples TRBV20-1 to TRBJ1-1; D ambiguous. This CDR3 region has 16 residues. Trimming cost V 1 base and J 3 bases, with 18 bases left between them. CDR1 and CDR2 from the germline V gene are DFQATT and SNEGSKA (reference sequence). Here the CDR3 DNA reads TGCAGTGCTAGAGCCGCATTGACGGTCTGGTACACTGAAGCTTTCTTT. This gives the protein CSARAALTVWYTEAFF.

This clonotype has a count of ten or more. This rearrangement joins TRBV6-1 to TRBJ2-5; D gene uncertain. The CDR3 has 10 residues. Germline V CDR1 and CDR2: MNHNS, SASEGT. V gave up 6 bases and J gave up 3 bases, with 2 bases separating them. CDR3 bases: TGTGCCAGCAGCAAAGAGACCCAGTACTTC. This translates into CASSKETQYF.

V and J are TRBV24-1 and TRBJ2-2; TRBD1 matches at 8 bases. Trimming at V came to 1 base and at J to 4 bases, leaving 7 bases not matched to a gene. Germline V gene data show CDR1 as KGHDR and CDR2 as SFDVKD. The CDR3 totals 17 residues. The CDR3 here is CATSDLGGQGVTGELFF. The CDR3 DNA reads as TGTGCCACCAGTGATTTAGGCGGACAGGGTGTCACCGGGGAGCTGTTTTTT.

The sample holds many counts of this clonotype. The rearrangement joins TRBV28 to TRBJ1-1; tentatively, D is TRBD1 (5 bases). The V gene lost 4 bases and the J gene lost 4 bases, with 10 bases spanning the gap. Germline V gives CDR1 MDHEN, CDR2 SYDVKM. The length of the CDR3 is 13 residues. DNA of the CDR3: TGTGCCAGCAGTTCCGACAGAACCACTGAAGCTTTCTTT. Translation: CASSSDRTTEAFF.

Ten or more counts support this clonotype. The chain carries TRBV4-3 and TRBJ1-5; no firm D call. The germline V and J ends were trimmed by 0 bases and 5 bases, with 11 bases remaining between them. The CDR3 loop spans 15 amino acids. In germline, CDR1 is LGHNA, CDR2 YSLEER. The CDR3 loop is CASSQEAGTDQPQHF. Here the CDR3 DNA reads TGCGCCAGCAGCCAAGAGGCGGGTACGGATCAGCCCCAGCATTTT.

This clonotype came up many times. This rearrangement joins TRBV5-1 to TRBJ2-1; no definite D call. Germline CDR1 is SGHRS and CDR2 is YFSETQ. V was trimmed by 1 base and J by 2 bases, leaving 4 bases between them. This CDR3 has 13 amino acids. DNA for the CDR3: TGCGCCAGCAGCTTGTCGACCTACAATGAGCAGTTCTTC. Translated, it gives CASSLSTYNEQFF.

Many counts were recorded for this clonotype. The chain uses TRBV24-1 and TRBJ2-1; TRBD1 matches at 8 bases. This CDR3 is 14 amino acids long. V gave up 1 base and J gave up 8 bases; unmatched junction bases: 3. The V gene's germline CDR1 is KGHDR and CDR2 SFDVKD. CDR3 DNA: TGTGCCACCAGTGATTTTGACAGGGGCGATGAGCAGTTCTTC. Translated, it gives CATSDFDRGDEQFF.

A remark on this clonotype: This may arise from a read error, as a much more abundant clone is one base away. The chain couples TRBV9 to TRBJ2-7; 8 positions match TRBD1. V lost 2 bases to trimming and J lost 6 bases; unmatched junction nucleotides: 7. Germline V gene lookup returns CDR1 SGDLS and CDR2 YYNGEE. CDR3 length equals 14 residues. For the CDR3, the DNA is TGTGCCAGCAGCGTCGGGACAGGAACTTGCGAGCAGTACTTC. Translation: CASSVGTGTCEQYF. Full variable domain (outside the CDR3, taken from reference TRBV9 and TRBJ2-7): DSGVTQTPKHLITATGQRVTLRCSPRSGDLSVYWYQQSLDQGLQFLIQYYNGEERAKGNILERFSAQQFPDLHSELNLSSLELGDSALYFCASSVGTGTCEQYFGPGTRLTVT.

In regard to this clonotype: This sequence may be a read error, since a much larger clone differs from it by one base. The V call is TRBV4-3, the J call TRBJ2-7; TRBD2 might be the D (7 bases). This CDR3 has 13 residues. CDR1 and CDR2 (germline): LGHNA, YSLEER. The CDR3 region has the DNA TGCGCCAGCAGCCAAGATTGGGGGGGCGAGCGGTACTTC. Residues: CASSQDWGGERYF.

This clonotype was observed at least ten times. V gene TRBV20-1 combines with J gene TRBJ1-5; no firm D call. This CDR3 is 14 amino acids long. CDR1 and CDR2 (germline): DFQATT, SNEGSKA (reference sequence). Trimming took off 0 bases at V and 5 bases at J, with 11 bases between the two ends. CDR3 loop: CSARDYVADQPQHF. The CDR3 nucleotides read TGCAGTGCTAGAGATTATGTGGCAGATCAGCCCCAGCATTTT.

With respect to this clonotype: This may come from a read error, since a much larger clone is one base off. The gene calls are TRBV12-3 or TRBV12-4 and TRBJ2-5, with 12 bases lining up with TRBD2. The CDR3 sequence is 15 residues long. CDR3 nucleotides: TGTGCCAGCAGCCAATGGACTAGCGGGGAAGAGACCCTGTACTTC. It is translated as CASSQWTSGEETLYF.

As to this clonotype: Possible read error: a much larger clone is one base away. The V call is TRBV3-1, the J call TRBJ1-4, with D possibly being TRBD1 (5 bases). Per germline, CDR1 LGHDT and CDR2 YNNKEL (reference sequence). This CDR3 is 16 amino acids long. Here the CDR3 reads CASSQDWGSTNEKLLF. The CDR3 DNA sequence: TGTGCCAGCAGCCAAGATTGGGGCTCAACTAATGAAAAACTGCTTTTT.

This clonotype was seen repeatedly, ten times or more. The chain uses TRBV7-2 and TRBJ2-1; D may be TRBD2 (6 bases). Germline CDR1 SGHTA, CDR2 FQGNSA. V shed 3 bases and J shed 3 bases, with 18 bases lying between them. The CDR3 extends over 17 amino acids. The CDR3 loop is CASSFNLLAGGYNEQFF. The CDR3 nucleotides read TGTGCCAGCAGCTTTAATCTCCTAGCCGGGGGCTACAATGAGCAGTTCTTC.

This clonotype was seen at least ten times. V is TRBV27 and J is TRBJ2-3; 12 bases match TRBD2. Germline V CDR1 and CDR2: MNHEY, SMNVEV (reference sequence). CDR3 size: 16 residues. The junction had 6 bases not matched to a gene; V was cut back by 3 bases and J by 5 bases. CDR3 DNA sequence: TGTGCCAGCAGTTTTGCTAGCGGGGGGGCCGGAGATACGCAGTATTTT. This gives the protein CASSFASGGAGDTQYF.

As regards this clonotype: It may be a read error: a sequence one base away is much more abundant. This sequence joins TRBV20-1 and TRBJ2-3; unclear D gene. Germline CDR1 is DFQATT and CDR2 is SNEGSKA (reference sequence). The CDR3 length is 11 residues. CDR3 bases: TGCAGTGCTAGCGACTGGGATACGCAGTGTTTT. Its protein product is CSASDWDTQCF.

There are many counts of this clonotype. V and J are TRBV20-1 and TRBJ2-3; D uncertain. Trimming removed 5 bases from V and 5 bases from J, with 8 bases in between. Germline V gene lookup returns CDR1 DFQATT and CDR2 SNEGSKA (reference sequence). The CDR3 covers 11 residues. CDR3 DNA: TGCAGTGCTCGACCGGAAGATACGCAGTATTTT. This codes for CSARPEDTQYF.

This clonotype has a count of ten or more. This chain uses TRBV9 with TRBJ2-3; 8 positions match TRBD2. CDR3 length equals 14 residues. Looked up from germline, CDR1 is SGDLS and CDR2 is YYNGEE. Losses at the gene ends were 7 bases for V and 4 bases for J; bases not matched to a gene: 8. The CDR3 sequence is CASGPGLVSDTQYF. The CDR3 nucleotides are TGTGCCAGCGGCCCGGGACTAGTCTCAGATACGCAGTATTTT.

This clonotype was picked up many times. The V gene is TRBV13, the J gene TRBJ1-5; no firm D call. V dropped 5 bases and J dropped 2 bases, with 10 bases sitting between them. This CDR3 has 14 residues. CDR1 and CDR2 from the germline V gene are PRHDT and FYEKMQ (reference sequence). The CDR3 protein is CASSAATGNQPQHF. CDR3 sequence (DNA): TGTGCCAGCAGCGCCGCGACGGGCAATCAGCCCCAGCATTTT.

As for this clonotype: Since a much larger clone is just one base distant, this may be a read error. The genes are TRBV5-6 and TRBJ2-7; D perhaps matches TRBD2 (7 bases). This CDR3 has 14 amino acids. The germline V gene has CDR1 SGHDT and CDR2 YYEEEE. The CDR3 spells CVSSLGGGPYEQYF. As DNA, the CDR3 is TGTGTCAGCAGCTTGGGGGGGGGCCCCTACGAGCAGTACTTC. The full variable domain, rest sourced from reference TRBV5-6 and TRBJ2-7, is DAGVTQSPTHLIKTRGQQVTLRCSPKSGHDTVSWYQQALGQGPQFIFQYYEEEERQRGNFPDRFSGHQFPNYSSELNVNALLLGDSALYLCVSSLGGGPYEQYFGPGTRLTVT.

The chain has TRBV6-5 and TRBJ1-1, with 7 bases matching TRBD1. Losses at the gene ends were 6 bases for V and 4 bases for J; bases not matched to a gene: 23. This CDR3 contains 19 residues. The germline gives CDR1 MNHEY, CDR2 SVGAGI. The CDR3 DNA sequence: TGTGCCAGCAGACAGAAAGCGTGGGTGGGGCGACAGGGACCCACTGAAGCTTTCTTT. Translation gives CASRQKAWVGRQGPTEAFF.